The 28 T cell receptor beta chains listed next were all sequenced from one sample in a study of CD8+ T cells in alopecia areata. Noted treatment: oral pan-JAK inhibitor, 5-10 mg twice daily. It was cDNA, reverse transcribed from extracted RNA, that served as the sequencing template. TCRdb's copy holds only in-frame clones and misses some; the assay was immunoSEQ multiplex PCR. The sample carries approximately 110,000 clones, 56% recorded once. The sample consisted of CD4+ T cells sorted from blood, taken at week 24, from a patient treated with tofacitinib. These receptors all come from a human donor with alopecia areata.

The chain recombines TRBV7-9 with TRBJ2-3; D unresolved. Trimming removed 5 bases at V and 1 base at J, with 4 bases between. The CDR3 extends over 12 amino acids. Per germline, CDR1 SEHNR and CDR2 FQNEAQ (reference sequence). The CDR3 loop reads CASSQGTDTQYF. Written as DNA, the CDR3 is TGTGCCAGCAGCCAGGGCACAGATACGCAGTATTTT.

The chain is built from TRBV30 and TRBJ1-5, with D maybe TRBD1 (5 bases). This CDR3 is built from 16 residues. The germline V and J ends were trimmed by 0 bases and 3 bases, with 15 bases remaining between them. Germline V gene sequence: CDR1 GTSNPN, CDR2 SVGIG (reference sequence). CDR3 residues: CAWSVGGAFLNQPQHF. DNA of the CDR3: TGTGCCTGGAGTGTGGGAGGGGCGTTCCTCAATCAGCCCCAGCATTTT. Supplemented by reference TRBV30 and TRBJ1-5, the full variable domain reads SQTIHQWPATLVQPVGSPLSLECTVEGTSNPNLYWYRQAAGRGLQLLFYSVGIGQISSEVPQNLSASRPQDRQFILSSKKLLLSDSGFYLCAWSVGGAFLNQPQHFGDGTRLSIL.

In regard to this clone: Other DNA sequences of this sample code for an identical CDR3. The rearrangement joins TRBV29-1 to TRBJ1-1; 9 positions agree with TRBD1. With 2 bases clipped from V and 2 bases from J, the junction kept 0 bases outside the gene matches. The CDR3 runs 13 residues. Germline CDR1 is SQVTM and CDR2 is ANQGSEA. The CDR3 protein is CSVETGGNTEAFF. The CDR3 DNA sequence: TGCAGCGTTGAAACAGGGGGCAACACTGAAGCTTTCTTT.

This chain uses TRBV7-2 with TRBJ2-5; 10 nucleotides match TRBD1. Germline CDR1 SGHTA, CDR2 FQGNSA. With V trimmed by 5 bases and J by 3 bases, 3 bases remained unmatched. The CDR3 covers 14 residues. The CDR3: CASSRDRGEETQYF. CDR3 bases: TGTGCCAGCAGCCGGGACAGGGGAGAAGAGACCCAGTACTTC.

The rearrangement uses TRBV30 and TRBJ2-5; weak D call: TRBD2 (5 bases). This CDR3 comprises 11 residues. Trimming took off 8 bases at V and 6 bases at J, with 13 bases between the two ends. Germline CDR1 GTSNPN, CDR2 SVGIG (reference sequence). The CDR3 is CAAEGFKTQYF. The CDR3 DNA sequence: TGTGCCGCTGAGGGATTTAAGACCCAGTACTTC.

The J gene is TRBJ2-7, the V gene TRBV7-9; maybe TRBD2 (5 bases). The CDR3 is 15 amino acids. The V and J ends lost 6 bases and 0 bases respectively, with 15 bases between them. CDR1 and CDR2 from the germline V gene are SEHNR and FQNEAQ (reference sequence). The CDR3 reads CASSPDYQSSYEQYF. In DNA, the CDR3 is TGTGCCAGCAGTCCCGACTACCAGAGCTCCTACGAGCAGTACTTC.

The CDR3 here is CASSQDLPGPGTGELFF. The CDR3 nucleotides are TGTGCCAGCAGCCAAGATCTGCCCGGGCCCGGGACCGGGGAGCTGTTTTTT. The genes are TRBV4-2 and TRBJ2-2; D is unresolved. This CDR3 has 17 residues. The V and J ends lost 0 bases and 5 bases respectively, with 16 bases between them. Per germline, CDR1 LGHNA and CDR2 YNFKEQ.

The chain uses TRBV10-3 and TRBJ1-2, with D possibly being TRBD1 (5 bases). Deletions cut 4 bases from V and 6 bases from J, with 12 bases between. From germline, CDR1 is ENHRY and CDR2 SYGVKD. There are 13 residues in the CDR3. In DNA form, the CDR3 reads TGTGCCATCAGTGGCAGGGTGGTCGATGGCTACACCTTC. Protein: CAISGRVVDGYTF.

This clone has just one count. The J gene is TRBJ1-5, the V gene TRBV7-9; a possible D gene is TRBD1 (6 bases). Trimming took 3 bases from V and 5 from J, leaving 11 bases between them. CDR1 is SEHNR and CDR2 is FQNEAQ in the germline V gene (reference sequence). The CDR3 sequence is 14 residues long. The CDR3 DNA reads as TGTGCCAGCAGCTTCATGGGGGGGCATCAGCCCCAGCATTTT. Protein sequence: CASSFMGGHQPQHF.

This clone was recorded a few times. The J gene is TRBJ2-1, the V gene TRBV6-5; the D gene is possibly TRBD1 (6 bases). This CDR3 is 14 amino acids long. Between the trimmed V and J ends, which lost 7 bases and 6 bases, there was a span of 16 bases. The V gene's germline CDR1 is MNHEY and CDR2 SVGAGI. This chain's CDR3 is CASKHRESVNEQFF. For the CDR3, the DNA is TGTGCCAGCAAACACAGGGAGTCGGTCAATGAGCAGTTCTTC.

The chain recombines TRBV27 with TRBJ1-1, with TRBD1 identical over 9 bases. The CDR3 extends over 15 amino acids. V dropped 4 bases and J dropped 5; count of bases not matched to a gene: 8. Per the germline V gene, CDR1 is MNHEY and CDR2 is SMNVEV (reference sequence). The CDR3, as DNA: TGTGCCAGCAGTTCAGGGGGGACAGGGAGGACTGAAGCTTTCTTT. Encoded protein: CASSSGGTGRTEAFF.

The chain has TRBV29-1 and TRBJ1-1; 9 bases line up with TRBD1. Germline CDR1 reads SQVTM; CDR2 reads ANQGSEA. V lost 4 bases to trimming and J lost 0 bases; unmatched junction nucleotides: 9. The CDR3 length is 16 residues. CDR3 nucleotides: TGCAGCGTTGTCAAAGGGACAGGGAAAATGAACACTGAAGCTTTCTTT. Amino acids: CSVVKGTGKMNTEAFF.

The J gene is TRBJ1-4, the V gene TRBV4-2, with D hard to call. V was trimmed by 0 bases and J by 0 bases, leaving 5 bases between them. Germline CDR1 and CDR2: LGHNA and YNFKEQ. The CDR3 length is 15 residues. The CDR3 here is CASSQDRATNEKLFF. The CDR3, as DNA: TGTGCCAGCAGCCAAGACCGAGCAACTAATGAAAAACTGTTTTTT.

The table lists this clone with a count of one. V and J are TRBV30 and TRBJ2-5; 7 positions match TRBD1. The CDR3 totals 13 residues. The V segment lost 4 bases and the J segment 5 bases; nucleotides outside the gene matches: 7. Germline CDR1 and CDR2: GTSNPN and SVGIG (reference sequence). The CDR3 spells CAWTLTGPETQYF. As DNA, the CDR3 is TGTGCCTGGACTTTGACAGGGCCGGAGACCCAGTACTTC. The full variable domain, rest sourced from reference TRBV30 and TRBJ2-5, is SQTIHQWPATLVQPVGSPLSLECTVEGTSNPNLYWYRQAAGRGLQLLFYSVGIGQISSEVPQNLSASRPQDRQFILSSKKLLLSDSGFYLCAWTLTGPETQYFGPGTRLLVL.

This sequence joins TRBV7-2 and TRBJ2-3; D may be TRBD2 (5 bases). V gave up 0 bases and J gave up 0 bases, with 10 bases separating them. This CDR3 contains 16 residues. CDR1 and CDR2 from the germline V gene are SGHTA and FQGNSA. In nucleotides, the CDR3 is TGTGCCAGCAGCTTAGCGGTCGGGGTTAGCACAGATACGCAGTATTTT. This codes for CASSLAVGVSTDTQYF.

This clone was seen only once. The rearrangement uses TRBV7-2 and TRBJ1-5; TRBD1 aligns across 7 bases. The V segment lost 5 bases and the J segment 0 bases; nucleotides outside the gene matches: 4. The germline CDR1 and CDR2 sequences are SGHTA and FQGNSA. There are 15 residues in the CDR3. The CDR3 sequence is CASSDRTGSNQPQHF. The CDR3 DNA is TGTGCCAGCAGCGATCGGACAGGTAGCAATCAGCCCCAGCATTTT.

CDR3 DNA: TGTGCCAGCACGCTGGCGGGGGGAGATACGCAGTATTTT. The encoded protein is CASTLAGGDTQYF. The rearrangement links TRBV6-6 to TRBJ2-3; 8 nucleotides match TRBD2. The V segment lost 7 bases and the J segment 5 bases; nucleotides outside the gene matches: 5. Germline V CDR1 and CDR2: MNHNY, SVGAGI (reference sequence). The CDR3 has 13 amino acids.

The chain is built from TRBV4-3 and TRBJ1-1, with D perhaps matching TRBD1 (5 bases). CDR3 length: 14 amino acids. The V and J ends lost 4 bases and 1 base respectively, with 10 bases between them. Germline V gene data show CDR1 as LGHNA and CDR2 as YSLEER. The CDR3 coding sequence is TGCGCCAGCAGCCCGGGACGGGAGAACACTGAAGCTTTCTTT. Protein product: CASSPGRENTEAFF.

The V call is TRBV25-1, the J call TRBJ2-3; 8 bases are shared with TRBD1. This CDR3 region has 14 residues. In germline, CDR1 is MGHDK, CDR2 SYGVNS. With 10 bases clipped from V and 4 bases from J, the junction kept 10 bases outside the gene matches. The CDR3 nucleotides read TGTGCCAACCGGACAGGGCCTAGGCCAGATACGCAGTATTTT. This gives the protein CANRTGPRPDTQYF. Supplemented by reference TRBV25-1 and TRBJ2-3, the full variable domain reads EADIYQTPRYLVIGTGKKITLECSQTMGHDKMYWYQQDPGMELHLIHYSYGVNSTEKGDLSSESTVSRIRTEHFPLTLESARPSHTSQYLCANRTGPRPDTQYFGPGTRLTVL.

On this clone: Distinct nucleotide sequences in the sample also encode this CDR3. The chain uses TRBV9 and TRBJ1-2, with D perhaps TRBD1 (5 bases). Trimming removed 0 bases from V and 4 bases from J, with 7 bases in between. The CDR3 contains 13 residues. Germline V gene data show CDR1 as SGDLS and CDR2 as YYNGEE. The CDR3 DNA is TGTGCCAGCAGCGTAGAAGGGACCTATGGCTACACCTTC. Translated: CASSVEGTYGYTF.

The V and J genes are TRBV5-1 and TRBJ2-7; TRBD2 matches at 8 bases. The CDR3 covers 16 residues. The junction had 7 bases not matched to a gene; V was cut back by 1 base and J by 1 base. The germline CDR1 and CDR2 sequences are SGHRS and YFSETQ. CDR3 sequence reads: CASSLSPSGPSYEQYF. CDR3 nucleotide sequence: TGCGCCAGCAGCTTGTCCCCTAGCGGGCCTTCCTACGAGCAGTACTTC.

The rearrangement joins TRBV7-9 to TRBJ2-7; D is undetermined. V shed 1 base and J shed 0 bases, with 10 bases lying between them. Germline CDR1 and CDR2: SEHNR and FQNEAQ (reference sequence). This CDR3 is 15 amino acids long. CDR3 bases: TGTGCCAGCAGCTTAGGAGACCTCAGCTCCTACGAGCAGTACTTC. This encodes CASSLGDLSSYEQYF.

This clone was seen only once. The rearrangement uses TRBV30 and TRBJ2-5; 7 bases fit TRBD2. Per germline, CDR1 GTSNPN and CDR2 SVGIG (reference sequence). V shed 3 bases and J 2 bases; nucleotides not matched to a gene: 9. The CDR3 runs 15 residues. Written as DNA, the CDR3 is TGTGCCTGGAGGAGAACGGGGGGAAAACAAGAGACCCAGTACTTC. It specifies CAWRRTGGKQETQYF.

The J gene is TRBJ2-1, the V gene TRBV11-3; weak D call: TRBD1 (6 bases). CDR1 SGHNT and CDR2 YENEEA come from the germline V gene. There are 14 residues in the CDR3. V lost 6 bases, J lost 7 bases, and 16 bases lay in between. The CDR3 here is CASRRLDRQNEQFF. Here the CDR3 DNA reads TGTGCCAGCAGACGACTTGACAGGCAAAATGAGCAGTTCTTC.

The CDR3 DNA sequence: TGCGCCAGCAGTACTAACCCCCGGGGGGATGAAGCTTTCTTT. Protein sequence: CASSTNPRGDEAFF. The chain links TRBV23-1 to TRBJ1-1; possible D gene TRBD1, 5 bases. TRBV23-1 is noted as an ORF with a role that remains uncertain. The CDR3 length is 14 residues. V lost 5 bases, J lost 7 bases, and 17 bases lay in between.

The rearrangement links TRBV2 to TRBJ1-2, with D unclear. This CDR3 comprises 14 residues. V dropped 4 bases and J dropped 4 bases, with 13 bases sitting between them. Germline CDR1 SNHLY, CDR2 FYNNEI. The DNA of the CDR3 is TGTGCCAGCAGTGGGGATGAATACTCCTATGGCTACACCTTC. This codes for CASSGDEYSYGYTF. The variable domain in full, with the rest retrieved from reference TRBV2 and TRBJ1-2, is EPEVTQTPSHQVTQMGQEVILRCVPISNHLYFYWYRQILGQKVEFLVSFYNNEISEKSEIFDDQFSVERPDGSNFTLKIRSTKLEDSAMYFCASSGDEYSYGYTFGSGTRLTVV.

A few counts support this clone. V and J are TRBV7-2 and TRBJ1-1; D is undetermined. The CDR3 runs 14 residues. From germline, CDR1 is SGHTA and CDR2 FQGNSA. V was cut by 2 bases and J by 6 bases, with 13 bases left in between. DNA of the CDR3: TGTGCCAGCAGCTTATTCCAAGGATGGCCTGAAGCTTTCTTT. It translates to CASSLFQGWPEAFF. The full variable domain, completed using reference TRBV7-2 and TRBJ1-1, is GAGVSQSPSNKVTEKGKDVELRCDPISGHTALYWYRQSLGQGLEFLIYFQGNSAPDKSGLPSDRFSAERTGGSVSTLTIQRTQQEDSAVYLCASSLFQGWPEAFFGQGTRLTVV.

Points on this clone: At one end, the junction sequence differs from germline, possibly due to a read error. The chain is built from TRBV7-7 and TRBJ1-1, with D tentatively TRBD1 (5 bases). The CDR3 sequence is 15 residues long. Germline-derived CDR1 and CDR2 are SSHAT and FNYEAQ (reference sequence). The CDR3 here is CASRHPGRGGTEAFF. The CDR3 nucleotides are TGTGCTAGCAGACACCCGGGACGGGGAGGAACTGAAGCTTTCTTT.